Presented here are 20 T cell receptor beta chains from one specimen sequenced in a study of cytomegalovirus exposure and HLA in healthy donors. Sequencing used immunoSEQ multiplex PCR; TCRdb keeps in-frame clones, though not all of them. The sample holds around 250,000 clones, around 90% seen once. The sample was PBMCs. The receptors come from a woman between 18 and 29 years old in good health and CMV-seronegative.

The chain combines TRBV5-4 with TRBJ2-1; the D gene is possibly TRBD2 (6 bases). The CDR3 is made up of 15 amino acids. Germline CDR1 is SGHNT and CDR2 is YYREEE (reference sequence). Trimming stripped 0 bases from V and 4 bases from J, with 11 bases between. CDR3 sequence (DNA): TGTGCCAGCAGCTTGGGGGGGGAGCCGTACAATGAGCAGTTCTTC. This sequence encodes CASSLGGEPYNEQFF.

The rearrangement joins TRBV28 to TRBJ2-7; no reliable D call. Trimming removed 7 bases at V and 2 bases at J, with 15 bases between. Germline CDR1 MDHEN, CDR2 SYDVKM. The CDR3 is made up of 14 amino acids. The CDR3 nucleotides read TGTGCCAGCACCCTAATTGGTGGGCCCTACGAGCAGTACTTC. This translates into CASTLIGGPYEQYF.

This chain links TRBV5-8 with TRBJ2-7; tentatively, D is TRBD1 (5 bases). The CDR3 spans 13 residues. In germline, CDR1 is SGHTS, CDR2 YDEGEE. Between the trimmed V and J ends, which lost 4 bases and 2 bases, there was a span of 10 bases. The CDR3 sequence is CASSPGHAYEQYV. DNA of the CDR3: TGTGCCAGCAGCCCCGGACATGCCTACGAGCAGTACGTC.

V is TRBV4-1 and J is TRBJ2-3; a weak D match, TRBD2 (6 bases). Germline CDR1 is MGHRA and CDR2 is YSYEKL. Between the trimmed V and J ends, which lost 4 bases and 5 bases, there was a span of 13 bases. The CDR3 sequence is 14 residues long. The CDR3 bases are TGCGCCAGCAGCCCGGACTATCGGGGAGATACGCAGTATTTT. The encoded protein is CASSPDYRGDTQYF.

This sequence joins TRBV6-5 and TRBJ2-7; D may be TRBD2 (6 bases). The V and J ends lost 5 bases and 3 bases respectively, with 17 bases between them. The CDR3 extends over 15 amino acids. The germline V gene has CDR1 MNHEY and CDR2 SVGAGI. CDR3 nucleotide sequence: TGTGCCAGCAGTCAAAACCCCGCGGGGTACTACGAGCAGTACTTC. As protein: CASSQNPAGYYEQYF.

This clone was found once. The CDR3 DNA reads as TGTGCCAGCAGTTTGTTTCAAGCCCTGAACACTGAAGCTTTCTTT. Translation: CASSLFQALNTEAFF. The chain joins TRBV28 to TRBJ1-1; D gene ambiguous. The CDR3 is 15 amino acids. Germline assignment: CDR1 MDHEN and CDR2 SYDVKM. V lost 3 bases, J lost 0 bases, and 11 bases lay in between.

This chain uses TRBV25-1 with TRBJ1-3, with D unclear. V gave up 3 bases and J gave up 0 bases, with 6 bases separating them. Germline CDR1 and CDR2: MGHDK and SYGVNS. CDR3 length: 14 residues. CDR3 region: CASSDTSSGNTIYF. The CDR3 coding sequence is TGTGCCAGCAGTGACACTAGCTCTGGAAACACCATATATTTT.

The genes are TRBV30 and TRBJ2-3; 10 bases are shared with TRBD2. Germline V CDR1 and CDR2: GTSNPN, SVGIG (reference sequence). CDR3 length equals 18 residues. With V trimmed by 0 bases and J by 3 bases, 12 bases remained unmatched. CDR3 residues: CAWSVRLAGDRGTDTQYF. In DNA, the CDR3 is TGTGCCTGGAGTGTTCGGCTAGCGGGGGACCGGGGGACAGATACGCAGTATTTT. Looking up the rest from reference TRBV30 and TRBJ2-3 gives the full variable domain: SQTIHQWPATLVQPVGSPLSLECTVEGTSNPNLYWYRQAAGRGLQLLFYSVGIGQISSEVPQNLSASRPQDRQFILSSKKLLLSDSGFYLCAWSVRLAGDRGTDTQYFGPGTRLTVL.

On this clone: Different DNA sequences within this sample yield the same CDR3. V usage is TRBV5-4 and J usage is TRBJ2-3; TRBD2 matches at 7 bases. Germline assignment: CDR1 SGHNT and CDR2 YYREEE (reference sequence). J was trimmed by 3 bases and V by 1 base; bases with no gene match: 2. This CDR3 is built from 14 residues. The CDR3 DNA reads as TGTGCCAGCAGCTTGCAGGGAGGGACAGATACGCAGTATTTT. It specifies CASSLQGGTDTQYF.

The chain has TRBV4-3 and TRBJ2-5; weak D call: TRBD2 (6 bases). This CDR3 comprises 14 residues. Germline V gives CDR1 LGHNA, CDR2 YSLEER. With 2 bases removed from V and 5 bases from J, the gap between germline ends came to 12 bases. The CDR3 nucleotides read TGCGCCAGCAGCCAATGGGGGGTAGGGGAGACCCAGTACTTC. Residues: CASSQWGVGETQYF.

The V and J genes are TRBV29-1 and TRBJ2-3, with D perhaps matching TRBD2 (6 bases). The V end lost 7 bases, the J end lost 5 bases, and 13 bases lay between the germline ends. Per germline, CDR1 SQVTM and CDR2 ANQGSEA. The CDR3 sequence is 12 residues long. CDR3 loop: CSGRGVGDTQYF. DNA of the CDR3: TGCAGCGGGAGGGGAGTAGGAGATACGCAGTATTTT.

The J gene is TRBJ1-2, the V gene TRBV28, with D tentatively TRBD1 (5 bases). V gave up 6 bases and J gave up 4 bases, with 12 bases separating them. CDR3 size: 13 residues. Germline V gene data show CDR1 as MDHEN and CDR2 as SYDVKM. The CDR3 is CASRAGLPYGYTF. The CDR3 region has the DNA TGTGCCAGCAGGGCGGGACTGCCCTATGGCTACACCTTC.

V is TRBV27 and J is TRBJ2-3, with 12 bases lining up with TRBD2. V lost 5 bases, J lost 0 bases, and 0 bases stayed unmatched. The CDR3 length is 15 residues. Looked up from germline, CDR1 is MNHEY and CDR2 is SMNVEV (reference sequence). The CDR3 region is CASSTSGGSTDTQYF. CDR3 DNA sequence: TGTGCCAGCAGTACTAGCGGGGGGAGCACAGATACGCAGTATTTT.

The DNA of the CDR3 is TGTGCCAGCAGGAGAGGACAGGACCCCGGGGAGCTGTTTTTT. This translates into CASRRGQDPGELFF. The chain links TRBV6-5 to TRBJ2-2; TRBD1 matches 7 bases. This CDR3 is built from 14 residues. Germline V gives CDR1 MNHEY, CDR2 SVGAGI. V gave up 6 bases and J gave up 6 bases; unmatched junction bases: 7.

The chain employs TRBV28 and TRBJ1-4; no reliable D call. This CDR3 has 18 amino acids. Trimming pared 2 bases from V and 0 bases from J, leaving 16 bases between. CDR1 MDHEN and CDR2 SYDVKM come from the germline V gene. The CDR3 DNA sequence: TGTGCCAGCAGTTTAAGAGGCTCTACACCCACAACTAATGAAAAACTGTTTTTT. Translation: CASSLRGSTPTTNEKLFF.

This chain joins TRBV7-2 and TRBJ2-3, with 10 bases aligning to TRBD2. J gave up 5 bases and V 4 bases, and 6 bases lay outside the gene matches. CDR3 size: 15 residues. CDR1 is SGHTA, CDR2 FQGNSA, per germline. The CDR3 reads CASSWSGGAIDTQYF. The CDR3 bases are TGTGCCAGCAGCTGGAGCGGGGGGGCAATAGATACGCAGTATTTT.

The CDR3 protein is CASRPLAGSHQETQYF. The CDR3 DNA reads TGTGCCAGCAGACCCCTAGCGGGGTCCCACCAAGAGACCCAGTACTTC. This chain connects TRBV27 to TRBJ2-5; 9 bases map to TRBD2. CDR3 length equals 16 residues. The germline CDR1 and CDR2 sequences are MNHEY and SMNVEV (reference sequence). The V gene end was trimmed by 6 bases and the J gene end by 0 bases; junction bases not matched to a gene: 8.

V gene TRBV28 combines with J gene TRBJ1-4; D unresolved. The CDR3 has 14 amino acids. CDR1 is MDHEN and CDR2 is SYDVKM in the germline V gene. V lost 2 bases to trimming and J lost 7 bases, with 11 bases between them. The CDR3 reads CASSLAGNGEKLFF. The DNA for the CDR3 is TGTGCCAGCAGTTTAGCGGGGAACGGTGAAAAACTGTTTTTT.

This rearrangement joins TRBV2 to TRBJ2-1; the match to TRBD1 covers 10 bases. In germline, CDR1 is SNHLY, CDR2 FYNNEI. CDR3 length equals 16 residues. V lost 2 bases and J lost 8; bases outside the gene matches: 9. For the CDR3, the DNA is TGTGCCAGCAGTGAACCTTCGGGACAGGGGAGCGATGAGCAGTTCTTC. As protein: CASSEPSGQGSDEQFF.

The chain recombines TRBV11-2 with TRBJ2-1, with 8 bases fitting TRBD2. This CDR3 is built from 15 residues. The germline CDR1 and CDR2 sequences are SGHAT and FQNNGV. With V trimmed by 3 bases and J by 3 bases, 4 bases remained unmatched. The CDR3, as DNA: TGTGCCAGCAGCTTCGCGGGGGGCGGCTACAATGAGCAGTTCTTC. Amino acids: CASSFAGGGYNEQFF.